This TCR beta chain was retrieved from a study of blood T cell repertoires in COVID-19. Trimming pared 0 bases from V and 4 bases from J, leaving 16 bases between. This CDR3 is 17 amino acids long. The germline CDR1 and CDR2 sequences are SGHRS and YFSETQ. Data came from immunoSEQ multiplex PCR; TCRdb stores just in-frame clones and leaves some out. Counted here are about 300,000 clones, approximately 84% occurring once; the ten biggest clones make up over 3.5%. The chain recombines TRBV5-1 with TRBJ2-2, with a weak D call TRBD2 (5 bases). The receptor was isolated from a man aged 25-40 years who had recovered from COVID-19. The sequencing sample was made of PBMCs or T cells enriched from blood (not recorded which). CDR3 region: CASSLVPGSPSTGELFF. The CDR3 DNA reads as TGCGCCAGCAGCTTGGTGCCGGGGTCCCCCAGCACCGGGGAGCTGTTTTTT.